This T cell receptor beta chain was captured by sequencing in a study of CD8 T cells in ankylosing spondylitis. TCRdb passed the 5' RACE reads through MiXCR, listing each CDR3 protein once. The sample has fewer than 500,000 distinct CDR3 sequences; more than 25% are singletons. The CDR3 covers 15 residues. V lost 4 bases to trimming and J lost 6 bases, with 16 bases between them. The V gene's germline CDR1 is LGHDT and CDR2 YNNKEL (reference sequence). Notes on this clonotype: Its antigen remains unidentified.

The study's findings and limits: The study looked at matched synovial fluid samples from ankylosing spondylitis patients. Disease-linked clones were reported to be significantly enriched there. What seemed typical of ankylosing spondylitis blood was a TCR beta motif built from fewer than ten highly homologous variants.

The sequence was obtained from a male donor with ankylosing spondylitis. V is TRBV3-1 and J is TRBJ2-1; a possible D gene is TRBD2 (5 bases). Sequenced: blood, either unsorted or a sorted T cell fraction (not recorded which). The DNA of the CDR3 is TGTGCCAGCAGCCCCCGGGATTTAACAGCCAATGAGCAGTTCTTC. Protein: CASSPRDLTANEQFF.